This TCR beta chain was sequenced during a study of blood T cell repertoires in COVID-19. Sequenced by immunoSEQ multiplex PCR; TCRdb stores in-frame clones only, minus some. The repertoire holds 250,000 or so clones, with roughly 87% as singletons. The germline gives CDR1 ENHRY, CDR2 SYGVKD. The CDR3 has 13 amino acids. V trimming: 7 bases; J trimming: 4 bases; junction bases outside the gene matches: 3. The clonotype originates from a young man who had recovered from COVID-19. This chain uses TRBV10-3 with TRBJ1-2, with 10 bases matching TRBD1. Input material: PBMCs or T cells enriched from blood (not recorded which). CDR3 in DNA: TGTGCCATCAAGGGGACAGGGGTCTATGGCTACACCTTC. It encodes CAIKGTGVYGYTF.